Each of the 11 T cell receptor beta chains below was sequenced from the same sample in a study of CD8 T cell repertoires and HIV-1 epitope variants. Their cognate antigens are unknown. Assay: immunoSEQ multiplex PCR; the TCRdb copy retains only in-frame clones and omits some. The sample holds thousands of clones; around two thirds are singletons and the top ten take 40% to 50%. The material sequenced was cultured CD8+ T cells derived from PBMCs. Receptor source: a male donor with HIV.

The V call is TRBV7-2, the J call TRBJ2-7; D may be TRBD1 (6 bases). V lost 1 base, J lost 1 base, and 11 bases lay in between. This CDR3 is 15 amino acids long. Looked up from germline, CDR1 is SGHTA and CDR2 is FQGNSA. The chain's CDR3 is CASSLEGDPSYEQYF. CDR3 sequence (DNA): TGTGCCAGCAGCTTAGAGGGGGACCCTTCCTACGAGCAGTACTTC.

This clone was detected only once. The chain employs TRBV6-1 and TRBJ1-1; D unclear. V was pared by 2 bases and J by 10 bases, with 5 bases between. Looked up from germline, CDR1 is MNHNS and CDR2 is SASEGT. The CDR3 runs 10 residues. The CDR3 is CASSEWGAFF. Written as DNA, the CDR3 is TGTGCCAGCAGTGAATGGGGAGCTTTCTTT.

The sample holds a few counts of this clone. CDR3 nucleotides: TGTGCCAGCAGTGAAGCGGGTAGGCATGGGGGCTACACCTTC. The encoded protein is CASSEAGRHGGYTF. The V gene is TRBV6-1, the J gene TRBJ1-2; no firm D call. Looked up from germline, CDR1 is MNHNS and CDR2 is SASEGT. V shed 0 bases and J shed 8 bases, with 13 bases lying between them. This CDR3 is built from 14 residues.

This chain links TRBV6-5 with TRBJ2-7, with 9 positions matching TRBD1. Germline CDR1 MNHEY, CDR2 SVGAGI. This CDR3 is built from 15 residues. J gave up 3 bases and V 0 bases, and 3 bases lay outside the gene matches. The CDR3 DNA reads as TGTGCCAGCAGTTACTCCGACAGGGGGGACTACGAGCAGTACTTC. This translates into CASSYSDRGDYEQYF.

V gene TRBV7-9 combines with J gene TRBJ2-2; TRBD2 aligns across 7 bases. The V gene end was trimmed by 5 bases and the J gene end by 6 bases; junction bases not matched to a gene: 9. CDR3 length: 15 residues. Germline CDR1 SEHNR, CDR2 FQNEAQ (reference sequence). CDR3 DNA: TGTGCCAGCAGCCGGGCCACTAGCGCCGCCGGGGAGCTGTTTTTT. Amino acids: CASSRATSAAGELFF.

The V and J genes are TRBV14 and TRBJ2-3; D possibly corresponds to TRBD1 (6 bases). V lost 0 bases, J lost 11 bases, and 12 bases lay in between. The CDR3 contains 13 residues. CDR1 and CDR2 (germline): SGHDN, FVKESK. The CDR3 sequence: CASSQEWGRGQYF. CDR3 DNA: TGTGCCAGCAGCCAAGAATGGGGCAGGGGGCAGTATTTT.

The chain recombines TRBV27 with TRBJ2-3, with no clear D. Trimming stripped 5 bases from V and 5 bases from J, with 14 bases between. The CDR3 length is 14 residues. Germline V gene data show CDR1 as MNHEY and CDR2 as SMNVEV (reference sequence). The CDR3 DNA reads TGTGCCAGCAGTACCCCGGGCCCCCAAGATACGCAGTATTTT. This translates into CASSTPGPQDTQYF.

The V and J genes are TRBV7-2 and TRBJ1-5, with 11 bases aligning to TRBD1. J was trimmed by 7 bases and V by 4 bases; bases with no gene match: 6. This CDR3 is 15 amino acids long. Germline CDR1 reads SGHTA; CDR2 reads FQGNSA. CDR3 bases: TGTGCCAGCAGCTGGACAGGGGGCAGTCGGCAGCCCCAGCATTTT. Its protein is CASSWTGGSRQPQHF.

The CDR3 DNA is TGTGCCAGCAAAGTGGACAGGAGCGGCGTATACGAGCAGTACTTC. This translates into CASKVDRSGVYEQYF. The chain carries TRBV7-2 and TRBJ2-7; 7 bases align to TRBD1. V lost 7 bases and J lost 4; bases outside the gene matches: 13. Germline assignment: CDR1 SGHTA and CDR2 FQGNSA. This CDR3 has 15 amino acids.

The chain recombines TRBV5-1 with TRBJ2-7; possibly TRBD1 for D (5 bases). Trimming pared 2 bases from V and 5 bases from J, leaving 8 bases between. Germline lookup yields CDR1 SGHRS and CDR2 YFSETQ. This CDR3 is built from 12 residues. The CDR3 spells CASSFRQNEQYF. The CDR3 DNA reads as TGCGCCAGCAGCTTCCGACAGAACGAGCAGTACTTC. The whole variable domain, filled in from reference TRBV5-1 and TRBJ2-7, reads KAGVTQTPRYLIKTRGQQVTLSCSPISGHRSVSWYQQTPGQGLQFLFEYFSETQRNKGNFPGRFSGRQFSNSRSEMNVSTLELGDSALYLCASSFRQNEQYFGPGTRLTVT.

This chain uses TRBV19 with TRBJ2-1; 11 nucleotides align to TRBD2. J gave up 7 bases and V 0 bases, and 5 bases lay outside the gene matches. CDR3 length: 16 amino acids. Germline V gives CDR1 LNHDA, CDR2 SQIVND (reference sequence). The CDR3 is CASSIDPTSGSNEQFF. The CDR3 DNA reads TGTGCCAGTAGTATAGATCCAACTAGCGGGAGTAATGAGCAGTTCTTC. Full variable domain (remainder filled in from reference TRBV19 and TRBJ2-1): DGGITQSPKYLFRKEGQNVTLSCEQNLNHDAMYWYRQDPGQGLRLIYYSQIVNDFQKGDIAEGYSVSREKKESFPLTVTSAQKNPTAFYLCASSIDPTSGSNEQFFGPGTRLTVL.